This T cell receptor beta chain was documented in a study of shared clonotypes between healthy human individuals. This clone was seen a handful of times. Its antigen is not known. V was clipped by 8 bases and J by 3 bases; unmatched bases: 2. CDR1 and CDR2 from the germline V gene are MNHNS and SASEGT. This CDR3 spans 15 amino acids. HIV-negative, healthy adults without recent acute infections or vaccinations were the donors. At deep level, the assay was performed. Genomic DNA (from each subset) was split evenly across several immunoSEQ plates. Data came from immunoSEQ multiplex PCR; TCRdb stores just in-frame clones and leaves some out. The sample has fewer than 550,000 clones; roughly 79% are singletons. Overall study findings and caveats: It was the few donors that limited the genetic and exposure-history diversity represented.

The V call is TRBV6-1, the J call TRBJ2-6; 12 bases are a match to TRBD2. The sequencing sample was made of PBMCs. The sequence was obtained from a woman aged 40 to 49 in good health. Some clones in this sample may be carry-over from other donors' samples. The chain's CDR3 is CASGLAGLGANVLTF. CDR3 bases: TGTGCCAGCGGACTAGCGGGACTTGGGGCCAACGTCCTGACTTTC.